These 28 T cell receptor beta chains came from one sample sequenced in a study of shared clonotypes between healthy human individuals. TCRdb keeps only in-frame clones here, not all; method: immunoSEQ multiplex PCR. The sample holds about 2.5 million clones, roughly 90% seen once. Sequencing used naive CD4+ T cells from PBMCs. Subset defined: CD45RA+ positively selected. These TCRs come from a man between 18 and 35 years old in good health. Some clones in this sample may be carry-over from other donors' samples.

Turning to this clone: This specimen includes other DNA sequences encoding the same CDR3. The chain employs TRBV6-4 and TRBJ1-5, with 7 bases that match TRBD1. V lost 6 bases and J lost 7; bases outside the gene matches: 6. Per germline, CDR1 MRHNA and CDR2 SNTAGT. The CDR3 runs to 13 residues. DNA for the CDR3: TGTGCCAGCAGCGACAGGGTAGGCCAGCCCCAGCATTTT. As protein: CASSDRVGQPQHF.

The chain combines TRBV27 with TRBJ2-3; TRBD2 matches at 9 bases. Germline V gene lookup returns CDR1 MNHEY and CDR2 SMNVEV (reference sequence). There are 16 residues in the CDR3. The V gene end was trimmed by 3 bases and the J gene end by 7 bases; junction bases not matched to a gene: 11. The DNA of the CDR3 is TGTGCCAGCAGTTTCTCGGGGGCGGGAGGGCCAAATACGCAGTATTTT. Its protein is CASSFSGAGGPNTQYF.

The chain joins TRBV27 to TRBJ2-3; possibly TRBD2 for D (6 bases). This CDR3 is 15 amino acids long. The V gene's germline CDR1 is MNHEY and CDR2 SMNVEV (reference sequence). V lost 3 bases, J lost 5 bases, and 15 bases lay in between. The CDR3 reads CASSFHLVGGDTQYF. As DNA, the CDR3 is TGTGCCAGCAGTTTCCACCTCGTGGGGGGAGATACGCAGTATTTT.

The V and J genes are TRBV2 and TRBJ2-7; D is possibly TRBD1 (5 bases). Germline V gene data show CDR1 as SNHLY and CDR2 as FYNNEI. The CDR3 is 13 residues long. V dropped 8 bases and J dropped 5 bases, with 16 bases sitting between them. The CDR3 protein is CASHRLGQNEQYF. The CDR3 region has the DNA TGTGCCAGCCATCGGCTGGGGCAGAACGAGCAGTACTTC.

For this clone: The junction departs from germline at one end; a sequencing error may be responsible. V and J are TRBV19 and TRBJ2-7; 9 nucleotides agree with TRBD1. Germline V gene data show CDR1 as LNHDA and CDR2 as SQIVND (reference sequence). This CDR3 spans 13 amino acids. The CDR3 nucleotides read TGTGCCAGTAGTATAGTGAAAGGGACAGGGTTGGACTTC. Protein: CASSIVKGTGLDF.

The chain employs TRBV28 and TRBJ2-5; weak D call: TRBD1 (5 bases). The V and J ends lost 3 bases and 5 bases respectively, with 13 bases between them. Germline CDR1 is MDHEN and CDR2 is SYDVKM. CDR3 length: 14 amino acids. CDR3 bases: TGTGCCAGCAGTTTGGTGTTGGGGCGCGAGACCCAGTACTTC. Its translation: CASSLVLGRETQYF.

The CDR3 DNA follows: TGTGCCAGCAGAATGACCGGGACACCCTCCTACGAGCAGTACTTC. This codes for CASRMTGTPSYEQYF. V usage is TRBV27 and J usage is TRBJ2-7, with TRBD1 as a possible D gene (6 bases). Germline CDR1 MNHEY, CDR2 SMNVEV (reference sequence). V shed 6 bases and J shed 0 bases, with 15 bases lying between them. The CDR3 extends over 15 amino acids.

As DNA, the CDR3 is TGTGCCAGCAGCCCCGGATGGGCTAACTATGGCTACACCTTC. Encoded protein: CASSPGWANYGYTF. The V and J genes are TRBV6-5 and TRBJ1-2; D is uncertain. In germline, CDR1 is MNHEY, CDR2 SVGAGI. The CDR3 is made up of 14 amino acids. The V and J ends lost 6 bases and 0 bases respectively, with 11 bases between them.

A word on this clone: In the same sample, other DNA sequences code for this CDR3. The V call is TRBV28, the J call TRBJ2-5; TRBD2 is a possible D gene (6 bases). The V end lost 2 bases, the J end lost 2 bases, and 9 bases lay between the germline ends. The CDR3 has 14 residues. Germline CDR1 reads MDHEN; CDR2 reads SYDVKM. The CDR3 nucleotides read TGTGCCAGCAGTTTAGGTGGGACTCAAGAGACCCAGTACTTC. Protein sequence: CASSLGGTQETQYF.

V is TRBV9 and J is TRBJ1-5, with TRBD1 matching 8 bases. The CDR3 runs 19 residues. V was pared by 4 bases and J by 0 bases, with 15 bases of the junction left unmatched. From germline, CDR1 is SGDLS and CDR2 YYNGEE. CDR3 in amino acids: CASSTRTGPTKNSNQPQHF. For the CDR3, the DNA is TGTGCCAGCAGCACCCGGACAGGGCCCACGAAGAATAGCAATCAGCCCCAGCATTTT.

This chain links TRBV2 with TRBJ1-3; the D is unclear. The CDR3 has 14 amino acids. The germline V gene encodes CDR1 SNHLY and CDR2 FYNNEI. V lost 3 bases to trimming and J lost 0 bases, with 6 bases between them. The CDR3 DNA follows: TGTGCCAGCAGTGATCCAGGCTCTGGAAACACCATATATTTT. It codes for CASSDPGSGNTIYF.

This chain links TRBV5-1 with TRBJ2-5, with D possibly TRBD1 on 6 matching bases. CDR3 size: 14 residues. Trimming left V 1 base short and J 4 bases short, with 11 bases between. Looked up from germline, CDR1 is SGHRS and CDR2 is YFSETQ. The CDR3 region has the DNA TGCGCCAGCAGCTTGACAGGGTCCGCAGAGACCCAGTACTTC. Amino acids: CASSLTGSAETQYF. The variable domain in full, completed from reference TRBV5-1 and TRBJ2-5, reads KAGVTQTPRYLIKTRGQQVTLSCSPISGHRSVSWYQQTPGQGLQFLFEYFSETQRNKGNFPGRFSGRQFSNSRSEMNVSTLELGDSALYLCASSLTGSAETQYFGPGTRLLVL.

V and J are TRBV27 and TRBJ2-7; D tentatively fits TRBD1 or TRBD2 (5 bases each). The CDR3 loop spans 16 amino acids. The ends were cut back, 7 bases at V and 5 bases at J, with 24 bases in the middle. The germline CDR1 and CDR2 sequences are MNHEY and SMNVEV (reference sequence). CDR3 amino acids: CASTPRRGAASHEQYF. DNA of the CDR3: TGTGCCAGCACCCCGCGTAGAGGGGCGGCTTCCCACGAGCAGTACTTC.

The V call is TRBV2, the J call TRBJ1-6; D unclear. The CDR3 runs 15 residues. Trimming took off 3 bases at V and 7 bases at J, with 13 bases between the two ends. Germline V CDR1 and CDR2: SNHLY, FYNNEI. The CDR3 sequence: CASSDEGSLNSPLHF. Here the CDR3 DNA reads TGTGCCAGCAGTGACGAGGGCAGCTTGAATTCACCCCTCCACTTT. The full variable domain, completed using reference TRBV2 and TRBJ1-6, is EPEVTQTPSHQVTQMGQEVILRCVPISNHLYFYWYRQILGQKVEFLVSFYNNEISEKSEIFDDQFSVERPDGSNFTLKIRSTKLEDSAMYFCASSDEGSLNSPLHFGNGTRLTVT.

This clone was counted only a few times. The rearrangement links TRBV23-1 to TRBJ2-7; D might be TRBD1 or TRBD2, each matching 5 bases. TRBV23-1 is classed as an ORF, of uncertain function. Trimming took off 0 bases at V and 2 bases at J, with 11 bases between the two ends. This CDR3 contains 15 residues. The CDR3 bases are TGCGCCAGCAGTCAATCTCCCCCGGGGCCCTACGAGCAGTACTTC. This sequence encodes CASSQSPPGPYEQYF.

The chain carries TRBV28 and TRBJ1-2, with no clear D. The V gene lost 5 bases and the J gene lost 8 bases, with 15 bases spanning the gap. The CDR3 contains 13 residues. The V gene's germline CDR1 is MDHEN and CDR2 SYDVKM. The CDR3 DNA reads TGTGCCAGCAGTCCCGGACGGTTGTTCGGCTACACCTTC. Translated, it gives CASSPGRLFGYTF.

This chain connects TRBV19 to TRBJ2-1; D is possibly TRBD2 (5 bases). Trimming took off 1 base at V and 5 bases at J, with 15 bases between the two ends. This CDR3 has 16 amino acids. CDR1 is LNHDA and CDR2 is SQIVND in the germline V gene (reference sequence). CDR3: CASSIVSSGADNEQFF. Written as DNA, the CDR3 is TGTGCCAGTAGTATAGTTTCCAGCGGAGCTGACAATGAGCAGTTCTTC.

The genes are TRBV30 and TRBJ2-1; weak D call: TRBD2 (6 bases). From germline, CDR1 is GTSNPN and CDR2 SVGIG (reference sequence). The CDR3 sequence is 14 residues long. The V end lost 4 bases, the J end lost 7 bases, and 17 bases lay between the germline ends. The CDR3: CAWTGTGGGNEQFF. CDR3 DNA: TGTGCCTGGACCGGGACCGGGGGTGGAAATGAGCAGTTCTTC.

CDR3 residues: CASTLPGRPDTQYF. The DNA for the CDR3 is TGTGCCAGCACCTTACCAGGGAGACCAGATACGCAGTATTTT. The chain recombines TRBV5-6 with TRBJ2-3; D possibly matches TRBD1 or TRBD2 (5 bases each). CDR3 length: 14 residues. V was pared by 6 bases and J by 4 bases, with 15 bases between. CDR1 and CDR2 from the germline V gene are SGHDT and YYEEEE.

This chain uses TRBV7-2 with TRBJ1-2, with 9 bases aligning to TRBD1. CDR3 length: 15 residues. V lost 3 bases, J lost 0 bases, and 2 bases stayed unmatched. CDR1 is SGHTA and CDR2 is FQGNSA in the germline V gene. The CDR3 spells CASSLGDRANYGYTF. Written as DNA, the CDR3 is TGTGCCAGCAGCTTGGGGGACAGGGCTAACTATGGCTACACCTTC.

V and J are TRBV5-4 and TRBJ2-5; tentatively, D is TRBD1 (8 bases). The CDR3 runs to 14 residues. CDR1 and CDR2 from the germline V gene are SGHNT and YYREEE (reference sequence). V lost 4 bases and J 5 bases, leaving 15 bases between the germline ends. CDR3 sequence: CASSGDYRGETQYF. DNA of the CDR3: TGTGCCAGCAGCGGGGACTACAGGGGGGAGACCCAGTACTTC.

This chain joins TRBV15 and TRBJ2-7; D not resolved. Trimming shortened V by 1 base and J by 1 base, and 11 bases separated the two germline ends. Germline V gene lookup returns CDR1 LNHNV and CDR2 YYDKDF (reference sequence). The CDR3 length is 15 residues. The CDR3 sequence is CATSRAISTSYEQYF. The CDR3, as DNA: TGTGCCACCAGCAGAGCAATTAGTACATCCTACGAGCAGTACTTC.

The V gene is TRBV27, the J gene TRBJ1-2, with D possibly matching TRBD1 (6 bases). CDR1 is MNHEY, CDR2 SMNVEV, per germline (reference sequence). The V gene lost 4 bases and the J gene lost 4 bases, with 19 bases spanning the gap. There are 16 residues in the CDR3. CDR3 residues: CASSSLQGGSGYGYTF. CDR3 DNA: TGTGCCAGCAGTTCACTACAGGGTGGTTCCGGCTATGGCTACACCTTC.

The chain links TRBV29-1 to TRBJ1-1; possible D gene TRBD1, 5 bases. Deletions cut 4 bases from V and 2 bases from J, with 11 bases between. Looked up from germline, CDR1 is SQVTM and CDR2 is ANQGSEA. The CDR3 spans 13 residues. CDR3 sequence reads: CSVVQGGNTEAFF. The CDR3 bases are TGCAGCGTTGTGCAGGGTGGCAACACTGAAGCTTTCTTT.

The sample holds a few counts of this clone. The rearrangement uses TRBV29-1 and TRBJ1-1; D might be TRBD1 (5 bases). There are 13 residues in the CDR3. V was cut by 7 bases and J by 2 bases, with 14 bases left in between. CDR1 SQVTM and CDR2 ANQGSEA come from the germline V gene. CDR3 region: CSAEGQPNTEAFF. CDR3 DNA sequence: TGCAGCGCCGAGGGGCAGCCAAACACTGAAGCTTTCTTT.

The J gene is TRBJ1-2, the V gene TRBV6-1, with unresolved D. From germline, CDR1 is MNHNS and CDR2 SASEGT. Trimming pared 7 bases from V and 6 bases from J, leaving 9 bases between. The CDR3 has 11 residues. CDR3 DNA: TGTGCCAGCATGTTGAACGATGGCTACACCTTC. Translation: CASMLNDGYTF.

V gene TRBV11-2 combines with J gene TRBJ2-5; 8 bases are shared with TRBD2. CDR3 length equals 18 residues. From germline, CDR1 is SGHAT and CDR2 FQNNGV. The junction had 19 bases not matched to a gene; V was cut back by 6 bases and J by 4 bases. CDR3 region: CASRRGRGLAVRGETQYF. The CDR3 DNA sequence: TGTGCCAGCAGGCGAGGGAGAGGACTAGCAGTAAGGGGAGAGACCCAGTACTTC.

V gene TRBV28 combines with J gene TRBJ2-5; TRBD2 matches 14 bases. V gave up 6 bases and J gave up 5 bases; unmatched junction bases: 5. The CDR3 runs to 15 residues. Germline V gene data show CDR1 as MDHEN and CDR2 as SYDVKM. The CDR3 reads CASRGLAGAGETQYF. CDR3 in DNA: TGTGCCAGCAGGGGACTAGCGGGAGCTGGGGAGACCCAGTACTTC.